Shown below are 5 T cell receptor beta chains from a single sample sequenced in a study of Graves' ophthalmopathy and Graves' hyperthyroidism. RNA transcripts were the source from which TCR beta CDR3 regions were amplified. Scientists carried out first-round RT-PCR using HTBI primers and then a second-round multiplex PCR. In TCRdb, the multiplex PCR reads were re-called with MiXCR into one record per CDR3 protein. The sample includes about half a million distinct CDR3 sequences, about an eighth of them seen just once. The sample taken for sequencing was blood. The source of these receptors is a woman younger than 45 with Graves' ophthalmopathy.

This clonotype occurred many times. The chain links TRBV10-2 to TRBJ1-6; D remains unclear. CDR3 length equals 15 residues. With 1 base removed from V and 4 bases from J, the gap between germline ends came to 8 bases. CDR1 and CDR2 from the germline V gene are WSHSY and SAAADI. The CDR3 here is CASSEFEEYNSPLHF. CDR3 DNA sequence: TGCGCCAGCAGTGAGTTTGAGGAATATAATTCACCCCTCCACTTT.

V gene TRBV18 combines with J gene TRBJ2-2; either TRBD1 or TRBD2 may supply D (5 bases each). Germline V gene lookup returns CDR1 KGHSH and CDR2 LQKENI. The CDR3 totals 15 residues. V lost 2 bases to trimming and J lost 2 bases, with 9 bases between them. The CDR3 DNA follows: TGTGCCAGCTCACCAGAGGGGCCAAACACCGGGGAGCTGTTTTTT. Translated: CASSPEGPNTGELFF.

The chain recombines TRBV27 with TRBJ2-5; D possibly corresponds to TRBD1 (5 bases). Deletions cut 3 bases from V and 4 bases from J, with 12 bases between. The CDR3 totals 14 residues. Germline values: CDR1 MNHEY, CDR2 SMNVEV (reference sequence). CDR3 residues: CASSFQGRVETQYF. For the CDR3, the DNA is TGTGCCAGCAGTTTTCAGGGCCGAGTAGAGACCCAGTACTTC.

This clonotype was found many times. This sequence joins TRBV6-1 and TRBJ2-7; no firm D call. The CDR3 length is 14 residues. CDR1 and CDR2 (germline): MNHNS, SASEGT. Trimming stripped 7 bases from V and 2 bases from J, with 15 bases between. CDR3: CASNHGRVPYEQYF. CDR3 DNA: TGTGCCAGCAATCATGGCCGAGTTCCCTACGAGCAGTACTTC.

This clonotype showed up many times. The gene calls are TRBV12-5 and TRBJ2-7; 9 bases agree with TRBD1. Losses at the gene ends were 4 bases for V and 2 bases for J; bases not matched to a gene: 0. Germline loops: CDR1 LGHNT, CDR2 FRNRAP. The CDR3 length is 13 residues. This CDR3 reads CASGWTGAYEQYF. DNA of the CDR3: TGTGCTAGTGGTTGGACAGGGGCCTACGAGCAGTACTTC.